Following are 25 T cell receptor beta chains from one sample sequenced in a study of T cells in Graves' hyperthyroidism and ophthalmopathy (dated by TCRdb to about 2019). The library came from multiplex PCR. Instrument on record: Illumina HiSeq 2000. TCR beta CDR3 regions were amplified from RNA transcripts. A first-round RT-PCR of the TCR CDR3 used the HTBI primer set with the Qiagen OneStep RT-PCR kit. The public reads were reanalyzed by TCRdb: fastp trimming at Q25, MiXCR alignment, in-frame beta chains only. Under each unique CDR3 protein, matching rows form one entry showing the most common genes and DNA. Counted in this sample were roughly 660,000 distinct CDR3 sequences; 17% of them appeared once. The ten biggest clones cover roughly a sixth of the sample. Sequencing was done on a sample of blood. These receptors all stem from a man in his fifties with Graves' hyperthyroidism.

In its sample, this clonotype was seen a few times. The chain combines TRBV12-3 or TRBV12-4 with TRBJ2-2; 10 nucleotides agree with TRBD1. This CDR3 has 16 residues. Germline trimming cut 5 bases from V and 6 bases from J; bases unmatched to any gene: 9. This CDR3 reads CASSPRDRGRAGELFF. The CDR3 DNA is TGTGCCAGCAGTCCCAGGGACAGGGGTCGTGCCGGGGAGCTGTTTTTT.

Notes on this clonotype: This may come from a read error, since a much larger clone is one base off. This sequence joins TRBV19 and TRBJ1-3; a weak D match, TRBD1 (5 bases). Trimming left V 7 bases short and J 3 bases short, with 16 bases between. The CDR3 is made up of 15 amino acids. Germline V lookup: CDR1 LNHDA, CDR2 SQIVND (reference sequence). The CDR3 is CASKSPGSFGNTIYF. CDR3 bases: TGTGCCAGTAAGTCTCCAGGGAGCTTTGGAAACACCATATATTTT.

The rearrangement uses TRBV7-6 and TRBJ1-1; 7 bases fit TRBD1. V lost 5 bases to trimming and J lost 8 bases; unmatched junction nucleotides: 11. Germline V CDR1 and CDR2: SGHVS, FNYEAQ. The CDR3 is made up of 14 amino acids. The CDR3 bases are TGTGCCAGCAGCCAACGGGACAGCCTTACCGAAGCTTTCTTT. It yields the protein CASSQRDSLTEAFF.

This clonotype came up once. The CDR3 sequence: CASSARSGQGADEQYF. DNA for the CDR3: TGTGCCAGCAGCGCCCGATCCGGACAGGGAGCGGACGAGCAGTACTTC. V gene TRBV11-1 combines with J gene TRBJ2-7; 8 bases are a match to TRBD1. Trimming at V came to 5 bases and at J to 5 bases, leaving 14 bases not matched to a gene. From germline, CDR1 is SGHAT and CDR2 FQDESV (reference sequence). The CDR3 loop spans 16 amino acids. Variable domain in full (rest from reference TRBV11-1 and TRBJ2-7): EAEVAQSPRYKITEKSQAVAFWCDPISGHATLYWYRQILGQGPELLVQFQDESVVDDSQLPKDRFSAERLKGVDSTLKIQPAELGDSAMYLCASSARSGQGADEQYFGPGTRLTVT.

There are many counts of this clonotype. The V call is TRBV2, the J call TRBJ2-5; 7 bases align to TRBD2. V gave up 5 bases and J gave up 2 bases; unmatched junction bases: 5. The CDR3 spans 14 residues. Germline CDR1 reads SNHLY; CDR2 reads FYNNEI. CDR3 in amino acids: CASSPRTSQETQYF. The CDR3 nucleotides are TGTGCCAGCAGTCCTCGGACTAGTCAAGAGACCCAGTACTTC.

There are many counts of this clonotype. The chain's CDR3 is CAIRGETSGIYEQYF. CDR3 sequence (DNA): TGTGCCATCAGGGGAGAGACTAGCGGGATATACGAGCAGTACTTC. The V call is TRBV10-3, the J call TRBJ2-7, with 11 nucleotides matching TRBD2. This CDR3 is built from 15 residues. Germline CDR1 and CDR2: ENHRY and SYGVKD. V lost 6 bases to trimming and J lost 4 bases; unmatched junction nucleotides: 8.

This clonotype showed up many times. The chain employs TRBV30 and TRBJ2-1, with 9 bases identical to TRBD1. CDR3 length: 16 amino acids. Germline loops: CDR1 GTSNPN, CDR2 SVGIG (reference sequence). J gave up 5 bases and V 4 bases, and 12 bases lay outside the gene matches. This CDR3 reads CAWTTKQGASDNEQFF. For the CDR3, the DNA is TGTGCCTGGACCACTAAACAGGGGGCATCCGACAATGAGCAGTTCTTC.

This clonotype was counted many times. V is TRBV28 and J is TRBJ2-7, with 10 bases fitting TRBD1. The V segment lost 4 bases and the J segment 4 bases; nucleotides outside the gene matches: 10. This CDR3 is 16 amino acids long. Germline V lookup: CDR1 MDHEN, CDR2 SYDVKM. CDR3 protein: CASSSLGDRGGYEQYF. The CDR3 DNA follows: TGTGCCAGCAGTTCCCTTGGGGACAGGGGTGGGTACGAGCAGTACTTC.

With respect to this clonotype: One end of the junction is discordant with germline, which a read error may explain. The genes are TRBV5-4 and TRBJ2-1, with D tentatively TRBD1 (6 bases). The CDR3 runs 14 residues. The V gene's germline CDR1 is SGHNT and CDR2 YYREEE (reference sequence). The CDR3, as DNA: TGTGCCAGCGGACCGGGACAAGTCTACCATGAGCAGTTCTTC. Translation gives CASGPGQVYHEQFF.

There are many counts of this clonotype. The J gene is TRBJ2-7, the V gene TRBV7-2; 9 bases line up with TRBD2. Germline V gene lookup returns CDR1 SGHTA and CDR2 FQGNSA. CDR3 length equals 18 residues. The J segment lost 5 bases and the V segment lost 5 bases, leaving 19 bases of the junction unmatched. For the CDR3, the DNA is TGTGCCAGCAGCCTCCTGCCCCTGGCGGGAGGGCAAGGGAACGAGCAGTACTTC. Its protein product is CASSLLPLAGGQGNEQYF.

The sample holds a few counts of this clonotype. V gene TRBV13 combines with J gene TRBJ1-1; the D gene is possibly TRBD1 (5 bases). There are 11 residues in the CDR3. Deletions cut 3 bases from V and 9 bases from J, with 8 bases between. The germline V gene encodes CDR1 PRHDT and CDR2 FYEKMQ (reference sequence). The CDR3 coding sequence is TGTGCCAGCAGCTTCGAGGGGAAAGCTTTCTTT. Translated: CASSFEGKAFF.

A few counts support this clonotype. The germline gene is not matched at one end of the junction; a read error may be the cause. V usage is TRBV7-6 and J usage is TRBJ2-2; 9 bases agree with TRBD2. From germline, CDR1 is SGHVS and CDR2 FNYEAQ. CDR3 length equals 16 residues. The CDR3 coding sequence is TGTGCCAGCAGATTAGCGGGAGCGGAAACAGCCGGGGAGCTGTTTTTT. Its protein is CASRLAGAETAGELFF.

A few counts support this clonotype. The V gene is TRBV20-1, the J gene TRBJ1-5; D is unresolved. Trimming left V 1 base short and J 2 bases short, with 6 bases between. The CDR3 sequence is 13 residues long. From germline, CDR1 is DFQATT and CDR2 SNEGSKA (reference sequence). The CDR3 here is CSARADGNQPQHF. CDR3 nucleotide sequence: TGCAGTGCTAGAGCAGACGGCAATCAGCCCCAGCATTTT.

This chain links TRBV4-2 with TRBJ1-2, with a possible D match to TRBD1 (5 bases). Germline V gives CDR1 LGHNA, CDR2 YNFKEQ. The germline V and J ends were trimmed by 3 bases and 3 bases, with 14 bases remaining between them. The CDR3 loop spans 15 amino acids. The CDR3, as DNA: TGTGCCAGCAGCCACGTCACCCAGGGACACTATGGCTACACCTTC. It translates to CASSHVTQGHYGYTF.

The chain couples TRBV3-1 to TRBJ2-7; 12 nucleotides match TRBD2. Per germline, CDR1 LGHDT and CDR2 YNNKEL (reference sequence). J gave up 1 base and V 3 bases, and 4 bases lay outside the gene matches. The CDR3 has 16 residues. In DNA form, the CDR3 reads TGTGCCAGCAGCCAGGGAGGACTAGCGGGATCCTACGAGCAGTACTTC. Amino acids: CASSQGGLAGSYEQYF.

Many counts were recorded for this clonotype. This chain uses TRBV4-1 with TRBJ2-7; weak D call: TRBD1 (5 bases). V was trimmed by 3 bases and J by 4 bases, leaving 13 bases between them. CDR3 length: 14 amino acids. CDR1 and CDR2 (germline): MGHRA, YSYEKL. The CDR3 DNA follows: TGCGCCAGCAGCCACGGCTTGCAGGGTTACGAGCAGTACTTC. It encodes CASSHGLQGYEQYF.

In this sample, this clonotype turned up a few times. The chain has TRBV11-2 and TRBJ2-1; 8 bases are shared with TRBD2. Trimming took 1 base from V and 7 from J; bases not matched to a gene: 3. The CDR3 runs 14 residues. Looked up from germline, CDR1 is SGHAT and CDR2 is FQNNGV. The CDR3 loop reads CASSLGGRLNEQFF. The DNA for the CDR3 is TGTGCCAGCAGCTTAGGCGGGAGGTTAAATGAGCAGTTCTTC. The whole variable domain, filled in from reference TRBV11-2 and TRBJ2-1, reads EAGVAQSPRYKIIEKRQSVAFWCNPISGHATLYWYQQILGQGPKLLIQFQNNGVVDDSQLPKDRFSAERLKGVDSTLKIQPAKLEDSAVYLCASSLGGRLNEQFFGPGTRLTVL.

The table lists this clonotype with many counts. The chain recombines TRBV2 with TRBJ1-1; D gene ambiguous. The CDR3 runs to 13 residues. V lost 4 bases, J lost 2 bases, and 8 bases lay in between. Germline loops: CDR1 SNHLY, CDR2 FYNNEI. Here the CDR3 DNA reads TGTGCCAGCAGTGCGGAGGGAAACACTGAAGCTTTCTTT. It codes for CASSAEGNTEAFF.

J is TRBJ2-7 and V is TRBV11-2, with 11 positions matching TRBD2. Trimming removed 5 bases from V and 2 bases from J; junction bases left unmatched: 11. The CDR3 runs to 17 residues. The germline gives CDR1 SGHAT, CDR2 FQNNGV. The CDR3: CASSEPGLAGRPYEQYF. The CDR3 nucleotides read TGTGCCAGCAGCGAACCCGGACTAGCGGGTCGTCCCTACGAGCAGTACTTC.

A few counts support this clonotype. This chain joins TRBV30 and TRBJ1-5, with D perhaps TRBD1 (5 bases). Trimming shortened V by 5 bases and J by 2 bases, and 10 bases separated the two germline ends. Germline lookup yields CDR1 GTSNPN and CDR2 SVGIG (reference sequence). This CDR3 comprises 13 residues. The CDR3 loop reads CAWRGEGNQPQHF. CDR3 bases: TGTGCCTGGCGGGGGGAAGGCAATCAGCCCCAGCATTTT.

This clonotype has a count of ten or more. This rearrangement joins TRBV28 to TRBJ2-1, with TRBD2 matching over 13 bases. V shed 7 bases, J shed 8 bases, and the junction held 8 bases outside the gene matches. This CDR3 contains 15 residues. The germline CDR1 and CDR2 sequences are MDHEN and SYDVKM. This chain's CDR3 is CASTTGLAGRDEQFF. The DNA for the CDR3 is TGTGCCAGCACCACGGGACTAGCGGGACGGGATGAGCAGTTCTTC.

This clonotype was detected a few times. The chain links TRBV19 to TRBJ2-7; 8 nucleotides agree with TRBD2. Germline V gene lookup returns CDR1 LNHDA and CDR2 SQIVND (reference sequence). The CDR3 loop spans 14 amino acids. J lost 5 bases, V lost 4 bases, and 7 bases had no gene match. As DNA, the CDR3 is TGTGCCAGTAGTACCGGGACTAGTTTCGACGAGCAGTACTTC. It specifies CASSTGTSFDEQYF. Full variable domain (rest looked up from reference TRBV19 and TRBJ2-7): DGGITQSPKYLFRKEGQNVTLSCEQNLNHDAMYWYRQDPGQGLRLIYYSQIVNDFQKGDIAEGYSVSREKKESFPLTVTSAQKNPTAFYLCASSTGTSFDEQYFGPGTRLTVT.

This clonotype was seen many times. The chain recombines TRBV2 with TRBJ1-3; perhaps TRBD1 as D (6 bases). CDR3 length: 16 residues. With 8 bases removed from V and 2 bases from J, the gap between germline ends came to 19 bases. From germline, CDR1 is SNHLY and CDR2 FYNNEI. CDR3 coding DNA: TGTGCCAGCTCCCGGAGGGGGGGCGCTACTGGAAACACCATATATTTT. Translation: CASSRRGGATGNTIYF. Full variable domain (remainder filled in from reference TRBV2 and TRBJ1-3): EPEVTQTPSHQVTQMGQEVILRCVPISNHLYFYWYRQILGQKVEFLVSFYNNEISEKSEIFDDQFSVERPDGSNFTLKIRSTKLEDSAMYFCASSRRGGATGNTIYFGEGSWLTVV.

This clonotype was counted ten times or more. The chain links TRBV2 to TRBJ1-5, with TRBD1 identical over 7 bases. The germline CDR1 and CDR2 sequences are SNHLY and FYNNEI. The CDR3 runs to 16 residues. V shed 5 bases and J 0 bases; nucleotides not matched to a gene: 7. The DNA for the CDR3 is TGTGCCAGCAGTTGGGACAGTCCACTTAGCAATCAGCCCCAGCATTTT. Translating it yields CASSWDSPLSNQPQHF.

Comments on this clonotype: This may stem from a read error, because a much larger clone lies one nucleotide away. CDR3 region: CAIRGQGFGGYTF. CDR3 coding DNA: TGTGCCATCAGGGGACAGGGCTTTGGTGGCTACACCTTC. The rearrangement links TRBV10-3 to TRBJ1-2; 9 bases map to TRBD1. Trimming cost V 6 bases and J 7 bases; bases outside gene matches: 6. Per germline, CDR1 ENHRY and CDR2 SYGVKD. CDR3 length equals 13 residues.